The 31 T cell receptor beta chains in this list originate from one sample, sequenced in a study of blood T cell repertoires in COVID-19. Clones were sequenced by immunoSEQ multiplex PCR, and TCRdb holds only the in-frame ones, with some missing. The data show about 120,000 clones, roughly 80% seen once. Sequencing was carried out using peripheral blood. The receptors here all came from a human donor in a cohort sampled during active COVID-19.

The chain joins TRBV12-3 or TRBV12-4 to TRBJ2-3; no clear D. Trimming stripped 6 bases from V and 2 bases from J, with 9 bases between. The CDR3 length is 13 residues. CDR3 loop: CASSRVNTDTQYF. The CDR3, as DNA: TGTGCCAGCAGCCGAGTCAACACAGATACGCAGTATTTT.

This rearrangement joins TRBV11-2 to TRBJ2-7; 8 positions agree with TRBD1. This CDR3 has 16 amino acids. The germline gives CDR1 SGHAT, CDR2 FQNNGV. V lost 4 bases to trimming and J lost 4 bases; unmatched junction nucleotides: 12. The CDR3 region is CASSSPSRDRRYEQYF. The CDR3 DNA sequence: TGTGCCAGCAGCTCACCGAGCCGGGACAGGAGATACGAGCAGTACTTC. Full variable domain (rest looked up from reference TRBV11-2 and TRBJ2-7): EAGVAQSPRYKIIEKRQSVAFWCNPISGHATLYWYQQILGQGPKLLIQFQNNGVVDDSQLPKDRFSAERLKGVDSTLKIQPAKLEDSAVYLCASSSPSRDRRYEQYFGPGTRLTVT.

J is TRBJ1-1 and V is TRBV5-1; D uncertain. V was clipped by 1 base and J by 7 bases, with 11 bases between them. The CDR3 loop spans 13 amino acids. Germline values: CDR1 SGHRS, CDR2 YFSETQ. The CDR3 DNA reads TGCGCCAGCAGCTTGACGGGGTTATTTGAAGCTTTCTTT. This translates into CASSLTGLFEAFF.

The chain links TRBV7-9 to TRBJ1-2, with a possible D match to TRBD1 (6 bases). Germline assignment: CDR1 SEHNR and CDR2 FQNEAQ (reference sequence). Trimming stripped 4 bases from V and 8 bases from J, with 20 bases between. This CDR3 spans 15 amino acids. Here the CDR3 DNA reads TGTGCCAGCAGCTCTAGGGGGGAGGGTTTCTACGGCTACACCTTC. Encoded protein: CASSSRGEGFYGYTF.

The V call is TRBV2, the J call TRBJ2-2; D not certain. Germline assignment: CDR1 SNHLY and CDR2 FYNNEI. V shed 8 bases and J shed 4 bases, with 17 bases lying between them. This CDR3 is built from 15 residues. The CDR3 coding sequence is TGTGCCAGCTACCCAGGAAGTATAATCACCGGGGAGCTGTTTTTT. Amino acid sequence: CASYPGSIITGELFF.

This chain links TRBV19 with TRBJ1-6, with D tentatively TRBD1 (5 bases). CDR3 length: 14 amino acids. Trimming took off 3 bases at V and 10 bases at J, with 13 bases between the two ends. In germline, CDR1 is LNHDA, CDR2 SQIVND (reference sequence). CDR3 loop: CASSMSQGGSPLHF. CDR3 nucleotides: TGTGCCAGTAGTATGTCCCAGGGTGGCTCACCCCTCCACTTT.

The CDR3 DNA sequence: TGCGCCAGCAGCGTGGTTTCGGGGGAGACCCAGTACTTC. Protein sequence: CASSVVSGETQYF. The J gene is TRBJ2-5, the V gene TRBV4-1; D might be TRBD2 (5 bases). This CDR3 comprises 13 residues. The V end was cut by 5 bases, the J end by 5 bases, with 12 bases between. Germline V gives CDR1 MGHRA, CDR2 YSYEKL.

This sequence joins TRBV7-3 and TRBJ1-2; TRBD1 matches at 8 bases. After removal of 1 base from V and 8 bases from J, the junction contained 3 bases not matched to a gene. There are 13 residues in the CDR3. CDR1 is SGHTA, CDR2 FQGTGA, per germline. CDR3 sequence: CASSLNRGRGYTF. The DNA for the CDR3 is TGTGCCAGCAGCTTAAACAGGGGGAGGGGCTACACCTTC.

The rearrangement links TRBV7-2 to TRBJ2-7; TRBD2 matches at 7 bases. With V trimmed by 5 bases and J by 2 bases, 3 bases remained unmatched. From germline, CDR1 is SGHTA and CDR2 FQGNSA. The CDR3 runs to 13 residues. In DNA, the CDR3 is TGTGCCAGCAGCCGGGAGGTTACCTACGAGCAGTACTTC. It codes for CASSREVTYEQYF.

The gene calls are TRBV6-2 or TRBV6-3 and TRBJ2-7, with D tentatively TRBD1 (6 bases). Germline CDR1 and CDR2: MNHEY and SVGEGT. Trimming cost V 6 bases and J 1 base, with 13 bases left between them. CDR3 length: 14 amino acids. In DNA, the CDR3 is TGTGCCAGCAGCAGTTCACAGGGATCCTACGAGCAGTACTTC. Its protein product is CASSSSQGSYEQYF.

V gene TRBV2 combines with J gene TRBJ1-2; weak D call: TRBD1 (6 bases). Germline V gives CDR1 SNHLY, CDR2 FYNNEI. The V end lost 4 bases, the J end lost 3 bases, and 9 bases lay between the germline ends. This CDR3 comprises 13 residues. DNA for the CDR3: TGTGCCAGCAGTGGGACAGCCCACTATGGCTACACCTTC. Its protein product is CASSGTAHYGYTF.

The genes are TRBV6-1 and TRBJ1-5, with D perhaps TRBD1 (5 bases). V gave up 0 bases and J gave up 9 bases, with 6 bases separating them. Germline CDR1 is MNHNS and CDR2 is SASEGT. This CDR3 contains 12 residues. CDR3 in amino acids: CASSEAGRPQHF. CDR3 DNA: TGTGCCAGCAGTGAAGCGGGGCGGCCCCAGCATTTT.

Only one count was recorded for this clone. The rearrangement joins TRBV27 to TRBJ1-1; D may be TRBD1 (6 bases). Per the germline V gene, CDR1 is MNHEY and CDR2 is SMNVEV (reference sequence). Deletions cut 6 bases from V and 4 bases from J, with 21 bases between. The CDR3 covers 16 residues. Here the CDR3 reads CASSLQGAVVSTEAFF. The CDR3, as DNA: TGTGCCAGCAGCCTACAGGGCGCGGTAGTATCCACTGAAGCTTTCTTT.

The rearrangement joins TRBV5-8 to TRBJ1-4, with 9 bases that match TRBD1. Germline values: CDR1 SGHTS, CDR2 YDEGEE. The junction had 9 bases not matched to a gene; V was cut back by 4 bases and J by 8 bases. This CDR3 has 15 amino acids. CDR3 protein: CASSAGTGSREKLFF. DNA of the CDR3: TGTGCCAGCAGCGCAGGGACAGGGTCCCGAGAAAAACTGTTTTTT.

The chain is built from TRBV5-4 and TRBJ2-1; 12 nucleotides line up with TRBD2. Per the germline V gene, CDR1 is SGHNT and CDR2 is YYREEE (reference sequence). Unmatched junction bases numbered 15, after V lost 0 bases and J lost 8 bases. This CDR3 has 19 residues. The CDR3 is CASSLELGPSGGAIHEQFF. The CDR3 coding sequence is TGTGCCAGCAGCTTGGAGCTTGGGCCTAGCGGGGGGGCCATCCATGAGCAGTTCTTC.

This clone was observed a single time. The rearrangement uses TRBV3-1 (or the pseudogene TRBV3-2) and TRBJ2-7; the D gene is possibly TRBD1 (6 bases). Germline V gene lookup returns CDR1 LGHDT and CDR2 YNNKEL (reference sequence). The ends were cut back, 0 bases at V and 5 bases at J, with 11 bases in the middle. The CDR3 is 14 residues long. This CDR3 reads CASSQEQGPHEQYF. CDR3 DNA: TGTGCCAGCAGCCAAGAACAGGGCCCCCACGAGCAGTACTTC.

The chain uses TRBV5-8 and TRBJ2-6; 11 bases line up with TRBD1. With V trimmed by 4 bases and J by 3 bases, 6 bases remained unmatched. Germline loops: CDR1 SGHTS, CDR2 YDEGEE. The CDR3 is 17 amino acids. As DNA, the CDR3 is TGTGCCAGCAGCCCTGGACAGGGGGCGCTTGGGGCCAACGTCCTGACTTTC. This gives the protein CASSPGQGALGANVLTF.

The chain couples TRBV3-1 (or the pseudogene TRBV3-2) to TRBJ2-7, with 9 positions matching TRBD1. This CDR3 comprises 18 residues. Germline V CDR1 and CDR2: LGHDT, YNNKEL (reference sequence). V lost 1 base and J lost 1; bases outside the gene matches: 11. CDR3 sequence (DNA): TGTGCCAGCAGCCAAGCTGGACCGGGACAGGGTTTTTCCTACGAGCAGTACTTC. Translated, it gives CASSQAGPGQGFSYEQYF.

The chain is built from TRBV7-8 and TRBJ1-1, with 8 bases matching TRBD1. In germline, CDR1 is SGHVS, CDR2 FQNEAQ. Germline trimming cut 4 bases from V and 6 bases from J; bases unmatched to any gene: 7. The CDR3 has 14 residues. The CDR3 DNA reads as TGTGCCAGCAGCTCTCGGACAGGGAGAGCTGAAGCTTTCTTT. As protein: CASSSRTGRAEAFF.

The gene calls are TRBV3-1 (or the pseudogene TRBV3-2) and TRBJ1-2, with no clear D. CDR3 length: 15 residues. Germline loops: CDR1 LGHDT, CDR2 YNNKEL (reference sequence). V was clipped by 5 bases and J by 4 bases, with 17 bases between them. For the CDR3, the DNA is TGTGCCAGCAGCTACGGACTCGGGGATGCCTATGGCTACACCTTC. Encoded protein: CASSYGLGDAYGYTF.

The chain uses TRBV3-1 (or the pseudogene TRBV3-2) and TRBJ1-4; 11 nucleotides match TRBD1. Trimming took 4 bases from V and 7 from J; bases not matched to a gene: 5. This CDR3 region has 15 residues. Per the germline V gene, CDR1 is LGHDT and CDR2 is YNNKEL (reference sequence). Here the CDR3 reads CASSPGQGASEKLFF. The CDR3 DNA follows: TGTGCCAGCAGCCCCGGACAGGGGGCGAGTGAAAAACTGTTTTTT.

V usage is TRBV27 and J usage is TRBJ2-3; 11 bases fit TRBD2. V lost 6 bases and J lost 4; bases outside the gene matches: 12. The CDR3 consists of 17 residues. CDR1 is MNHEY and CDR2 is SMNVEV in the germline V gene (reference sequence). The CDR3 bases are TGTGCCAGCAGAAAACTAGCGGGAGAGGGAAGGGCAGATACGCAGTATTTT. It encodes CASRKLAGEGRADTQYF.

This sequence joins TRBV4-3 and TRBJ2-3, with D possibly TRBD2 on 6 matching bases. The CDR3 runs to 15 residues. V was clipped by 0 bases and J by 6 bases, with 13 bases between them. Germline CDR1 LGHNA, CDR2 YSLEER. The CDR3: CASSQEGAGGDTQYF. The CDR3 DNA sequence: TGCGCCAGCAGCCAAGAAGGCGCTGGAGGGGATACGCAGTATTTT.

This chain joins TRBV7-9 and TRBJ1-4; 11 nucleotides match TRBD1. Germline V gene data show CDR1 as SEHNR and CDR2 as FQNEAQ (reference sequence). This CDR3 has 15 residues. V shed 1 base, J shed 8 bases, and the junction held 3 bases outside the gene matches. The CDR3 is CASSLDGTGGEKLFF. Here the CDR3 DNA reads TGTGCCAGCAGCTTAGATGGGACAGGGGGGGAAAAACTGTTTTTT. The entire variable domain, with the rest obtained from reference TRBV7-9 and TRBJ1-4, is as follows: DTGVSQNPRHKITKRGQNVTFRCDPISEHNRLYWYRQTLGQGPEFLTYFQNEAQLEKSRLLSDRFSAERPKGSFSTLEIQRTEQGDSAMYLCASSLDGTGGEKLFFGSGTQLSVL.

This clone was picked up a small number of times. V and J are TRBV7-9 and TRBJ2-7, with 7 bases identical to TRBD2. The CDR3 totals 15 residues. V was clipped by 5 bases and J by 5 bases; unmatched bases: 12. From germline, CDR1 is SEHNR and CDR2 FQNEAQ (reference sequence). For the CDR3, the DNA is TGTGCCAGCAGCCCCCACCCCAGCGGGAAAGACGAGCAGTACTTC. Encoded protein: CASSPHPSGKDEQYF.

This clone was picked up one time. The J gene is TRBJ2-7, the V gene TRBV19; TRBD2 matches 13 bases. Germline V gene lookup returns CDR1 LNHDA and CDR2 SQIVND (reference sequence). The CDR3 has 15 residues. V trimming: 2 bases; J trimming: 12 bases; junction bases outside the gene matches: 10. The CDR3, as DNA: TGTGCCAGTAGTATAAACCCCGGACTAGCGGGAGCGATGTACTTC. It codes for CASSINPGLAGAMYF. Variable domain in full (rest from reference TRBV19 and TRBJ2-7): DGGITQSPKYLFRKEGQNVTLSCEQNLNHDAMYWYRQDPGQGLRLIYYSQIVNDFQKGDIAEGYSVSREKKESFPLTVTSAQKNPTAFYLCASSINPGLAGAMYFGPGTRLTVT.

The rearrangement uses TRBV6-4 and TRBJ1-2; TRBD1 matches 9 bases. Trimming took 2 bases from V and 5 from J; bases not matched to a gene: 9. Germline V gene data show CDR1 as MRHNA and CDR2 as SNTAGT. The CDR3 is 16 residues long. The CDR3 protein is CASSDTRTGVVYGYTF. As DNA, the CDR3 is TGTGCCAGCAGTGACACCCGGACAGGGGTTGTTTATGGCTACACCTTC.

This clone has just one count. The rearrangement links TRBV19 to TRBJ1-1; a weak D match, TRBD1 (5 bases). With 6 bases removed from V and 1 base from J, the gap between germline ends came to 12 bases. The CDR3 consists of 14 residues. Germline V gene sequence: CDR1 LNHDA, CDR2 SQIVND (reference sequence). The CDR3 DNA reads as TGTGCCAGTAGCCTATTCGACAGGAACACTGAAGCTTTCTTT. This codes for CASSLFDRNTEAFF. Complete variable domain (other parts from reference TRBV19 and TRBJ1-1): DGGITQSPKYLFRKEGQNVTLSCEQNLNHDAMYWYRQDPGQGLRLIYYSQIVNDFQKGDIAEGYSVSREKKESFPLTVTSAQKNPTAFYLCASSLFDRNTEAFFGQGTRLTVV.

CDR3 loop: CASSRRPAGGIQPQHF. In DNA, the CDR3 is TGTGCCAGCAGTCGACGACCGGCAGGGGGTATTCAGCCCCAGCATTTT. The chain uses TRBV28 and TRBJ1-5; 7 bases match TRBD1. V dropped 5 bases and J dropped 6; count of bases not matched to a gene: 13. The CDR3 length is 16 residues. Germline CDR1 MDHEN, CDR2 SYDVKM.

CDR3 loop: CASSEGPSGSYEQYF. DNA of the CDR3: TGTGCCAGCAGTGAGGGACCTAGCGGGTCCTACGAGCAGTACTTC. This rearrangement joins TRBV2 to TRBJ2-7; the match to TRBD2 covers 8 bases. Germline assignment: CDR1 SNHLY and CDR2 FYNNEI. With V trimmed by 3 bases and J by 1 base, 5 bases remained unmatched. The CDR3 spans 15 residues.

This clone was seen a few times. The chain is built from TRBV6-5 and TRBJ2-7, with D tentatively TRBD2 (6 bases). CDR3 size: 14 residues. V was trimmed by 2 bases and J by 6 bases, leaving 14 bases between them. Germline CDR1 MNHEY, CDR2 SVGAGI. The CDR3 coding sequence is TGTGCCAGCAGTTACATGGGGGAGACTAGCGAGCAGTACTTC. It codes for CASSYMGETSEQYF.